This T cell receptor beta chain appears in the sequencing data of a study of shared clonotypes between healthy human individuals. Study-wide context: Each donor's CD4 naive and CD4 memory cells filled three plates apiece, CD8 naive two, and CD8 memory one. Study results and caveats: Naive subsets, compared against memory subsets, generally had larger estimated richness values.

Every donor was a Caucasian adult from Nashville, Tennessee. The split of CD4+ cells yielded CD45RA+ naive and CD45RA-negative memory subsets. In regard to this clone: Its matching antigen is unknown.

V lost 5 bases and J lost 8; bases outside the gene matches: 10. CDR1 and CDR2 (germline): SGDLS, YYNGEE. This CDR3 contains 15 residues. Profiling relied on immunoSEQ multiplex PCR, and the TCRdb table lists in-frame clones only, not all of them. The sample holds roughly 1 million clones, about 70% seen once. The sample comprised memory CD4+ T cells sorted from blood. Subset in this sample: CD45RA-negative fraction. The chain uses TRBV9 and TRBJ1-2; 12 bases match TRBD1. The TCR was taken from a young man in good health. The CDR3 DNA sequence: TGTGCCAGCAGAGCCAAGGGACAGGGGGCCGAGGGCTACACCTTC. It yields the protein CASRAKGQGAEGYTF.